The 29 T cell receptor beta chains in this list originate from one sample, sequenced in a study of blood T cell repertoires in COVID-19. Produced via immunoSEQ multiplex PCR; TCRdb's table is partial and in-frame only. Of some 240,000 clones in the sample, roughly 80% were seen once. Sequenced sample: peripheral blood. These receptor sequences come from a woman aged 70 to 79 with acute or convalescent COVID-19.

This chain links TRBV5-1 with TRBJ2-1; D might be TRBD2 (6 bases). The CDR3 spans 14 residues. V shed 1 base and J shed 7 bases, with 12 bases lying between them. Germline V gives CDR1 SGHRS, CDR2 YFSETQ. The CDR3 DNA reads TGCGCCAGCAGCTTGCGTCTAGCGTTGAATGAGCAGTTCTTC. It is translated as CASSLRLALNEQFF.

The genes are TRBV5-5 and TRBJ2-5; 7 nucleotides line up with TRBD1. J lost 5 bases, V lost 5 bases, and 6 bases had no gene match. The germline V gene has CDR1 SGHKS and CDR2 YYEKEE (reference sequence). The CDR3 extends over 13 amino acids. The CDR3 DNA reads as TGTGCCAGCAGGAGCAGGGGGATGGAGACCCAGTACTTC. It codes for CASRSRGMETQYF.

The chain joins TRBV6-2 or TRBV6-3 to TRBJ2-5; TRBD2 matches 13 bases. The V segment lost 5 bases and the J segment 11 bases; nucleotides outside the gene matches: 8. CDR3 length equals 14 residues. Germline lookup yields CDR1 MNHEY and CDR2 SVGEGT. The CDR3 DNA is TGTGCCAGCAGTCGACCGGGACTAGCGGGGTTTCAGTACTTC. The encoded protein is CASSRPGLAGFQYF.

This clone came up a few times. The chain uses TRBV7-8 and TRBJ2-5, with a weak D call TRBD1 (6 bases). Deletions cut 5 bases from V and 2 bases from J, with 21 bases between. The CDR3 covers 17 residues. Germline values: CDR1 SGHVS, CDR2 FQNEAQ. CDR3 in amino acids: CASSREGTWTVQETQYF. The CDR3 DNA reads TGTGCCAGCAGCCGAGAGGGGACATGGACAGTGCAAGAGACCCAGTACTTC.

V gene TRBV7-2 combines with J gene TRBJ2-4, with TRBD2 matching 10 bases. Germline CDR1 reads SGHTA; CDR2 reads FQGNSA. V lost 2 bases, J lost 3 bases, and 4 bases stayed unmatched. This CDR3 comprises 16 residues. The CDR3 region is CASSLTGTSVKNIQYF. The CDR3 region has the DNA TGTGCCAGCAGCTTAACCGGGACTAGCGTCAAAAACATTCAGTACTTC.

V and J are TRBV6-1 and TRBJ1-3; D unclear. The CDR3 spans 15 residues. The V gene's germline CDR1 is MNHNS and CDR2 SASEGT. Trimming cost V 2 bases and J 10 bases, with 18 bases left between them. The DNA for the CDR3 is TGTGCCAGCAGTGAATCTTCGGCAGGTAGATCTACCATATATTTT. Its protein is CASSESSAGRSTIYF.

This chain's CDR3 is CASSRGGANTGELFF. The CDR3 nucleotides are TGTGCCAGCAGCCGCGGGGGCGCGAACACCGGGGAGCTGTTTTTT. The rearrangement links TRBV6-5 to TRBJ2-2; weak D call: TRBD2 (7 bases). Germline V CDR1 and CDR2: MNHEY, SVGAGI. Deletions cut 6 bases from V and 0 bases from J, with 11 bases between. CDR3 length: 15 residues.

This chain uses TRBV2 with TRBJ2-5, with D maybe TRBD2 (6 bases). CDR3 length: 16 amino acids. Germline V gives CDR1 SNHLY, CDR2 FYNNEI. Trimming cost V 5 bases and J 5 bases, with 21 bases left between them. The CDR3 spells CASSNGAGWGVETQYF. CDR3 in DNA: TGTGCCAGCAGTAACGGCGCGGGGTGGGGTGTGGAGACCCAGTACTTC.

To note about this clone: Distinct nucleotide sequences in the sample also encode this CDR3. The gene calls are TRBV5-1 and TRBJ2-2; weak D call: TRBD2 (6 bases). This CDR3 comprises 15 residues. The germline gives CDR1 SGHRS, CDR2 YFSETQ. V lost 7 bases and J 4 bases, leaving 17 bases between the germline ends. The DNA for the CDR3 is TGCGCCAGCGGCGGGCAGGGAGGATCCACCGGGGAGCTGTTTTTT. Translated, it gives CASGGQGGSTGELFF.

V and J are TRBV9 and TRBJ2-5; the D gene is possibly TRBD1 (7 bases). This CDR3 comprises 15 residues. V lost 3 bases, J lost 10 bases, and 22 bases lay in between. Germline CDR1 and CDR2: SGDLS and YYNGEE. Here the CDR3 reads CASSEGSGLSGGQYF. In nucleotides, the CDR3 is TGTGCCAGCAGCGAGGGGTCGGGACTCTCAGGGGGCCAGTACTTC. The full variable domain, with the rest looked up from reference TRBV9 and TRBJ2-5, is DSGVTQTPKHLITATGQRVTLRCSPRSGDLSVYWYQQSLDQGLQFLIQYYNGEERAKGNILERFSAQQFPDLHSELNLSSLELGDSALYFCASSEGSGLSGGQYFGPGTRLLVL.

The table lists this clone with a count of one. The gene calls are TRBV30 and TRBJ1-2, with D maybe TRBD1 (6 bases). From germline, CDR1 is GTSNPN and CDR2 SVGIG (reference sequence). The CDR3 sequence is 13 residues long. Trimming took off 3 bases at V and 4 bases at J, with 12 bases between the two ends. CDR3 in amino acids: CAWRKGGVYGYTF. CDR3 coding DNA: TGTGCCTGGAGGAAAGGGGGAGTCTATGGCTACACCTTC. The complete variable domain, with remaining parts taken from reference TRBV30 and TRBJ1-2, reads SQTIHQWPATLVQPVGSPLSLECTVEGTSNPNLYWYRQAAGRGLQLLFYSVGIGQISSEVPQNLSASRPQDRQFILSSKKLLLSDSGFYLCAWRKGGVYGYTFGSGTRLTVV.

The sample holds a few counts of this clone. V is TRBV3-1 (or the pseudogene TRBV3-2) and J is TRBJ2-1; 9 bases match TRBD2. V lost 2 bases and J lost 9; bases outside the gene matches: 11. There are 16 residues in the CDR3. Germline CDR1 reads LGHDT; CDR2 reads YNNKEL (reference sequence). In nucleotides, the CDR3 is TGTGCCAGCAGCCAACTCAATTCGGGGACTAGCCCTGAGCAGTTCTTC. Encoded protein: CASSQLNSGTSPEQFF.

The V call is TRBV4-1, the J call TRBJ2-1, with TRBD1 as a possible D gene (6 bases). CDR1 is MGHRA, CDR2 YSYEKL, per germline. The CDR3 is 16 residues long. V was clipped by 3 bases and J by 3 bases, with 15 bases between them. CDR3 sequence reads: CASSHPADRNYNEQFF. The CDR3 bases are TGCGCCAGCAGCCACCCCGCCGACAGGAACTACAATGAGCAGTTCTTC.

This clone was observed once. The CDR3 DNA reads TGCAGCGTTGAGAGTCCCCCGGGGGAAGTCCAAGAGACCCAGTACTTC. It encodes CSVESPPGEVQETQYF. The genes are TRBV29-1 and TRBJ2-5; TRBD2 is a possible D gene (6 bases). The germline V gene has CDR1 SQVTM and CDR2 ANQGSEA. Trimming stripped 3 bases from V and 1 base from J, with 18 bases between. The CDR3 contains 16 residues.

The chain recombines TRBV6-1 with TRBJ1-3; 8 nucleotides align to TRBD1. The CDR3 is made up of 16 amino acids. The V gene's germline CDR1 is MNHNS and CDR2 SASEGT. V shed 4 bases and J 0 bases; nucleotides not matched to a gene: 5. The CDR3, as DNA: TGTGCCAGCAGTGTCGGACAGGGTTACTCTGGAAACACCATATATTTT. This codes for CASSVGQGYSGNTIYF.

The J gene is TRBJ1-4, the V gene TRBV6-1; unclear D gene. This CDR3 region has 16 residues. The V gene's germline CDR1 is MNHNS and CDR2 SASEGT. The V end was cut by 0 bases, the J end by 0 bases, with 8 bases between. The CDR3 nucleotides read TGTGCCAGCAGTGAAGCAGGCGGGACAACTAATGAAAAACTGTTTTTT. Its protein product is CASSEAGGTTNEKLFF.

The chain links TRBV7-6 to TRBJ1-4; 10 nucleotides line up with TRBD1. The germline gives CDR1 SGHVS, CDR2 FNYEAQ. CDR3 length: 15 amino acids. V shed 1 base and J 6 bases; nucleotides not matched to a gene: 2. The DNA for the CDR3 is TGTGCCAGCAGCTTAGGTGGGACAGGGGATGAAAAACTGTTTTTT. Translated: CASSLGGTGDEKLFF.

This sequence joins TRBV5-8 and TRBJ2-5; the match to TRBD2 covers 8 bases. Germline V gene lookup returns CDR1 SGHTS and CDR2 YDEGEE. With V trimmed by 3 bases and J by 9 bases, 4 bases remained unmatched. The CDR3 consists of 12 residues. In DNA form, the CDR3 reads TGTGCCAGCAGCTATCTCGGGGGGGCCCAGTACTTC. Encoded protein: CASSYLGGAQYF.

The chain recombines TRBV12-3 or TRBV12-4 with TRBJ2-1; a possible D gene is TRBD2 (8 bases). The CDR3 spans 13 residues. The CDR3 loop reads CAHRGLAYNEQFF. The DNA for the CDR3 is TGTGCGCACAGGGGACTAGCCTACAATGAGCAGTTCTTC.

This chain links TRBV19 with TRBJ2-7; 10 bases agree with TRBD1. CDR1 is LNHDA and CDR2 is SQIVND in the germline V gene (reference sequence). The CDR3 consists of 14 residues. V lost 5 bases and J lost 2; bases outside the gene matches: 3. The CDR3 nucleotides read TGTGCCAGTAGTCGGGACAGGGGTCCCTACGAGCAGTACTTC. Amino acid sequence: CASSRDRGPYEQYF. Variable domain in full (rest from reference TRBV19 and TRBJ2-7): DGGITQSPKYLFRKEGQNVTLSCEQNLNHDAMYWYRQDPGQGLRLIYYSQIVNDFQKGDIAEGYSVSREKKESFPLTVTSAQKNPTAFYLCASSRDRGPYEQYFGPGTRLTVT.

The CDR3 sequence: CASSLGNGKLFF. CDR3 bases: TGTGCCAGCAGTTTAGGTAACGGAAAACTGTTTTTT. This chain uses TRBV28 with TRBJ1-4; D unresolved. This CDR3 spans 12 amino acids. Between the trimmed V and J ends, which lost 2 bases and 10 bases, there was a span of 8 bases. The germline V gene encodes CDR1 MDHEN and CDR2 SYDVKM.

This chain connects TRBV7-9 to TRBJ2-1; TRBD2 matches at 8 bases. The germline gives CDR1 SEHNR, CDR2 FQNEAQ (reference sequence). The CDR3 runs to 15 residues. With 6 bases clipped from V and 4 bases from J, the junction kept 8 bases outside the gene matches. The CDR3 DNA reads TGTGCCAGCAGTCCCGGGACTAGAAATTACAATGAGCAGTTCTTC. Protein sequence: CASSPGTRNYNEQFF.

The chain couples TRBV2 to TRBJ2-5, with D perhaps matching TRBD1 (5 bases). This CDR3 spans 12 amino acids. Germline V lookup: CDR1 SNHLY, CDR2 FYNNEI. V was trimmed by 6 bases and J by 5 bases, leaving 10 bases between them. CDR3 nucleotide sequence: TGTGCCAGCAGGTGGGGCCAGGAGACCCAGTACTTC. Its protein product is CASRWGQETQYF. The complete variable domain, with remaining parts taken from reference TRBV2 and TRBJ2-5, reads EPEVTQTPSHQVTQMGQEVILRCVPISNHLYFYWYRQILGQKVEFLVSFYNNEISEKSEIFDDQFSVERPDGSNFTLKIRSTKLEDSAMYFCASRWGQETQYFGPGTRLLVL.

This chain joins TRBV6-1 and TRBJ2-5; D is possibly TRBD1 (6 bases). Deletions cut 3 bases from V and 0 bases from J, with 17 bases between. The germline gives CDR1 MNHNS, CDR2 SASEGT. The CDR3 extends over 17 amino acids. The CDR3 reads CASSDPGQGTYQETQYF. The CDR3 DNA is TGTGCCAGCAGTGACCCGGGACAAGGGACGTACCAAGAGACCCAGTACTTC.

This clone has a single count. The chain uses TRBV5-1 and TRBJ2-5; 7 positions match TRBD1. The germline gives CDR1 SGHRS, CDR2 YFSETQ. The CDR3 covers 13 residues. V dropped 4 bases and J dropped 2; count of bases not matched to a gene: 2. The CDR3 is CASSRDRQETQYF. The CDR3 coding sequence is TGCGCCAGCAGCCGGGACAGACAAGAGACCCAGTACTTC.

This clone was seen only once. V usage is TRBV24-1 and J usage is TRBJ2-5; the D gene is possibly TRBD1 (6 bases). This CDR3 has 16 residues. Germline V lookup: CDR1 KGHDR, CDR2 SFDVKD. Trimming cost V 3 bases and J 2 bases, with 15 bases left between them. Here the CDR3 reads CATSDPTRGHQETQYF. The DNA of the CDR3 is TGTGCCACCAGTGATCCTACCAGGGGACATCAAGAGACCCAGTACTTC.

The chain links TRBV11-2 to TRBJ2-3; 8 bases agree with TRBD2. This CDR3 region has 14 residues. The trim removed 5 bases at V and 3 bases at J, leaving 4 bases unmatched. Germline V CDR1 and CDR2: SGHAT, FQNNGV. CDR3: CASSLGTRTDTQYF. CDR3 bases: TGTGCCAGCAGCCTGGGGACTAGGACAGATACGCAGTATTTT.

The chain carries TRBV19 and TRBJ1-5; 8 bases are a match to TRBD1. The CDR3 covers 17 residues. The J segment lost 6 bases and the V segment lost 6 bases, leaving 16 bases of the junction unmatched. Germline V gives CDR1 LNHDA, CDR2 SQIVND (reference sequence). This CDR3 is CASRAAADRARGQPQHF. CDR3 DNA sequence: TGTGCCAGTAGAGCCGCGGCGGACAGGGCGAGGGGTCAGCCCCAGCATTTT.

There are a few counts of this clone. J is TRBJ2-2 and V is TRBV19, with D unclear. Germline CDR1 reads LNHDA; CDR2 reads SQIVND (reference sequence). This CDR3 is built from 15 residues. The V end was cut by 7 bases, the J end by 7 bases, with 19 bases between. CDR3 loop: CASKLVTVLGGELFF. In DNA form, the CDR3 reads TGTGCCAGTAAGCTGGTTACAGTTCTCGGCGGGGAGCTGTTTTTT.